The 27 T cell receptor beta chains below come from one sample, sequenced in a study of T cells in Graves' hyperthyroidism and ophthalmopathy. Template material for amplifying TCR beta CDR3 regions consisted of RNA transcripts. Primed by the HTBI set, a first-round RT-PCR was run on the TCR CDR3. TCRdb passed the multiplex PCR reads through MiXCR, listing each CDR3 protein once. The repertoire holds about 740,000 distinct CDR3 sequences, with around 13% as singletons. The sample consisted of blood. The receptors originated from a woman between 18 and 29 years old with Graves' hyperthyroidism.

This clonotype was observed a handful of times. J is TRBJ1-1 and V is TRBV6-2 or TRBV6-3; 10 bases fit TRBD1. The J segment lost 0 bases and the V segment lost 4 bases, leaving 8 bases of the junction unmatched. This CDR3 region has 17 residues. Germline loops: CDR1 MNHEY, CDR2 SVGEGT. This CDR3 reads CASSSSDRGDMNTEAFF. CDR3 DNA: TGTGCCAGCAGTTCCTCGGACAGGGGGGATATGAACACTGAAGCTTTCTTT.

This clonotype showed up many times. This chain links TRBV2 with TRBJ1-2; D gene unclear. The CDR3 loop spans 13 amino acids. CDR1 is SNHLY, CDR2 FYNNEI, per germline. Trimming left V 8 bases short and J 0 bases short, with 10 bases between. This CDR3 reads CASRLLPNYGYTF. CDR3 nucleotides: TGTGCCAGCCGATTGCTACCTAACTATGGCTACACCTTC.

The genes are TRBV7-2 and TRBJ2-2; D unresolved. The CDR3 sequence is 12 residues long. Germline CDR1 reads SGHTA; CDR2 reads FQGNSA. Trimming left V 2 bases short and J 7 bases short, with 5 bases between. CDR3 DNA sequence: TGTGCCAGCAGCTTATTTCTCGGGGAGCTGTTTTTT. This codes for CASSLFLGELFF. Based on the CDR3 plus reference TRBV7-2 and TRBJ2-2, the full variable domain is GAGVSQSPSNKVTEKGKDVELRCDPISGHTALYWYRQSLGQGLEFLIYFQGNSAPDKSGLPSDRFSAERTGGSVSTLTIQRTQQEDSAVYLCASSLFLGELFFGEGSRLTVL.

Many counts were recorded for this clonotype. This chain links TRBV6-1 with TRBJ2-2; TRBD2 might be the D (6 bases). V gave up 8 bases and J gave up 1 base, with 8 bases separating them. Germline V gene data show CDR1 as MNHNS and CDR2 as SASEGT. The CDR3 runs 13 residues. CDR3 residues: CASSGVNTGELFF. In DNA, the CDR3 is TGTGCCAGCTCGGGAGTGAACACCGGGGAGCTGTTTTTT.

This clonotype was counted ten times or more. This chain links TRBV4-1 with TRBJ1-5, with a possible D match to TRBD1 (5 bases). CDR1 and CDR2 (germline): MGHRA, YSYEKL. This CDR3 comprises 15 residues. V lost 0 bases and J 5 bases, leaving 11 bases between the germline ends. CDR3 sequence (DNA): TGCGCCAGCAGCCAAGATATGACAGTATATCAGCCCCAGCATTTT. Encoded protein: CASSQDMTVYQPQHF.

DNA of the CDR3: TGCGCCAGCAGTGACTCGGGACAGGGGGGAGAGACCCAGTACTTC. Translation: CASSDSGQGGETQYF. This chain uses TRBV10-1 with TRBJ2-5, with 11 nucleotides matching TRBD1. CDR1 and CDR2 (germline): WNHNN, SYGVQD (reference sequence). J lost 4 bases, V lost 3 bases, and 4 bases had no gene match. CDR3 length: 15 amino acids.

The chain has TRBV11-1 and TRBJ2-3; a weak D match, TRBD2 (5 bases). V lost 3 bases, J lost 1 base, and 14 bases lay in between. The germline CDR1 and CDR2 sequences are SGHAT and FQDESV (reference sequence). The CDR3 has 16 residues. As DNA, the CDR3 is TGTGCCAGCAGCTTCAGTACTGCGGGCGGCACAGATACGCAGTATTTT. Its translation is CASSFSTAGGTDTQYF.

This clonotype was seen a few times. This chain uses TRBV6-1 with TRBJ1-6, with no clear D. V was shortened by 6 bases and J by 7 bases, with 16 bases between the two germline ends. CDR1 and CDR2 (germline): MNHNS, SASEGT. The CDR3 runs to 15 residues. The CDR3 region is CASSMLGRQNSPLHF. CDR3 sequence (DNA): TGTGCCAGCAGCATGCTTGGACGGCAGAATTCACCCCTCCACTTT.

This clonotype was seen at least ten times. The V and J genes are TRBV20-1 and TRBJ2-3; 12 positions match TRBD2. This CDR3 comprises 16 residues. CDR1 and CDR2 (germline): DFQATT, SNEGSKA (reference sequence). The V and J ends lost 0 bases and 5 bases, in that order; junction bases with no gene match: 6. The CDR3 region is CSARDATSGSGDTQYF. Written as DNA, the CDR3 is TGCAGTGCTAGAGATGCGACTAGCGGGAGTGGAGATACGCAGTATTTT.

The chain couples TRBV6-1 to TRBJ2-7; 9 nucleotides line up with TRBD2. J was trimmed by 4 bases and V by 8 bases; bases with no gene match: 12. Germline V CDR1 and CDR2: MNHNS, SASEGT. This CDR3 has 15 amino acids. DNA for the CDR3: TGTGCCAGCGCTACCCCACAGCGGGAGGTTTACGAGCAGTACTTC. Protein product: CASATPQREVYEQYF.

The table lists this clonotype with many counts. The rearrangement uses TRBV2 and TRBJ1-1, with unresolved D. Germline V gene lookup returns CDR1 SNHLY and CDR2 FYNNEI. V was trimmed by 8 bases and J by 7 bases, leaving 11 bases between them. This CDR3 contains 11 residues. CDR3 DNA sequence: TGTGCCAGCGTGAGGGTGATTGAAGCTTTCTTT. Translated, it gives CASVRVIEAFF. Supplemented by reference TRBV2 and TRBJ1-1, the full variable domain reads EPEVTQTPSHQVTQMGQEVILRCVPISNHLYFYWYRQILGQKVEFLVSFYNNEISEKSEIFDDQFSVERPDGSNFTLKIRSTKLEDSAMYFCASVRVIEAFFGQGTRLTVV.

This clonotype occurred a few times. The CDR3 reads CASSPLAGGVETQYF. In DNA form, the CDR3 reads TGCGCCAGCAGCCCCCTAGCGGGAGGGGTCGAGACCCAGTACTTC. The V call is TRBV4-1, the J call TRBJ2-5; 12 bases are a match to TRBD2. From germline, CDR1 is MGHRA and CDR2 YSYEKL. The CDR3 sequence is 15 residues long. Trimming removed 4 bases from V and 5 bases from J; junction bases left unmatched: 5.

The chain carries TRBV27 and TRBJ2-1; 10 positions agree with TRBD1. Losses at the gene ends were 5 bases for V and 6 bases for J; bases not matched to a gene: 4. CDR1 is MNHEY and CDR2 is SMNVEV in the germline V gene (reference sequence). The CDR3 is 14 residues long. The CDR3 DNA is TGTGCCAGCAGTAGACAGGGGGCGATCAATGAGCAGTTCTTC. This codes for CASSRQGAINEQFF.

This clonotype was recorded many times. The J gene is TRBJ2-1, the V gene TRBV28; the match to TRBD1 covers 8 bases. There are 15 residues in the CDR3. Losses at the gene ends were 5 bases for V and 2 bases for J; bases not matched to a gene: 5. Germline V gene lookup returns CDR1 MDHEN and CDR2 SYDVKM. This CDR3 is CASSRRTGTYNEQFF. CDR3 coding DNA: TGTGCCAGCAGTCGACGGACAGGGACCTACAATGAGCAGTTCTTC.

Only a few counts were recorded for this clonotype. The V call is TRBV4-1, the J call TRBJ2-5; TRBD2 matches 9 bases. Germline CDR1 is MGHRA and CDR2 is YSYEKL. This CDR3 spans 20 amino acids. Unmatched junction bases numbered 17, after V lost 2 bases and J lost 1 base. In DNA, the CDR3 is TGCGCCAGCAGCCAAACCTGGGTCCGTGTGGCTAGCGGGGCCCAAGAGACCCAGTACTTC. Translated, it gives CASSQTWVRVASGAQETQYF.

This clonotype was seen a handful of times. The chain is built from TRBV12-5 and TRBJ2-7, with D unclear. The V end lost 4 bases, the J end lost 0 bases, and 19 bases lay between the germline ends. Germline V gives CDR1 LGHNT, CDR2 FRNRAP. The CDR3 runs 17 residues. In nucleotides, the CDR3 is TGTGCTAGTGGTTATCCCCCGCGAGGCGACGTCTCCTACGAGCAGTACTTC. It yields the protein CASGYPPRGDVSYEQYF.

The chain combines TRBV12-3 or TRBV12-4 with TRBJ1-3; D is unclear. The CDR3 has 14 residues. V lost 3 bases to trimming and J lost 3 bases, with 9 bases between them. The CDR3: CASSFDVHGNTIYF. The CDR3 nucleotides read TGTGCCAGCAGTTTTGATGTTCATGGAAACACCATATATTTT.

This clonotype was seen repeatedly, ten times or more. The J gene is TRBJ2-2, the V gene TRBV30; D unclear. V lost 0 bases, J lost 6 bases, and 8 bases lay in between. Per germline, CDR1 GTSNPN and CDR2 SVGIG (reference sequence). This CDR3 region has 13 residues. The CDR3 nucleotides are TGTGCCTGGAGTGTCCGGACGCCCGGGGAGCTGTTTTTT. As protein: CAWSVRTPGELFF.

This clonotype appeared many times. V is TRBV20-1 and J is TRBJ2-1, with 7 nucleotides matching TRBD2. V lost 7 bases and J lost 9; bases outside the gene matches: 12. Germline-derived CDR1 and CDR2 are DFQATT and SNEGSKA (reference sequence). This CDR3 has 13 residues. The CDR3 DNA sequence: TGCAGTGTTAAGCGGGGCGGGACCGGTGAGCAGTTCTTC. Translated, it gives CSVKRGGTGEQFF.

The sample holds many counts of this clonotype. This rearrangement joins TRBV4-1 to TRBJ2-5, with TRBD1 matching over 7 bases. Germline V gene data show CDR1 as MGHRA and CDR2 as YSYEKL. The CDR3 spans 15 residues. J gave up 4 bases and V 0 bases, and 5 bases lay outside the gene matches. DNA of the CDR3: TGCGCCAGCAGCCAAGATCGGAGACAGGGAGAGACCCAGTACTTC. This encodes CASSQDRRQGETQYF.

The sample holds one count of this clonotype. A much larger clone lies one base from this, so it may be a read error. The rearrangement uses TRBV5-5 and TRBJ2-1; 13 bases are a match to TRBD2. The germline CDR1 and CDR2 sequences are SGHKS and YYEKEE (reference sequence). V lost 4 bases and J lost 12; bases outside the gene matches: 10. CDR3 size: 15 residues. CDR3 residues: CASSKGTSGMLGQFF. The CDR3 DNA sequence: TGTGCCAGCAGCAAAGGGACTAGCGGGATGCTAGGGCAGTTCTTC.

The rearrangement joins TRBV3-1 to TRBJ2-3, with 10 bases matching TRBD2. Per the germline V gene, CDR1 is LGHDT and CDR2 is YNNKEL (reference sequence). The V gene end was trimmed by 4 bases and the J gene end by 6 bases; junction bases not matched to a gene: 7. There are 15 residues in the CDR3. The CDR3 here is CASSPHGLAADTQYF. The DNA of the CDR3 is TGTGCCAGCAGCCCTCATGGACTAGCGGCGGATACGCAGTATTTT.

The chain recombines TRBV10-3 with TRBJ2-2; unclear D gene. CDR1 and CDR2 (germline): ENHRY, SYGVKD. The CDR3 is 14 amino acids. V lost 0 bases and J lost 1, with 3 bases in between. In DNA form, the CDR3 reads TGTGCCATCAGTGAGTCGTGGAACACCGGGGAGCTGTTTTTT. Its translation: CAISESWNTGELFF.

This clonotype has a handful of counts. Given a much more abundant clone one base away, this may be a read error. The chain carries TRBV6-2 or TRBV6-3 and TRBJ2-7; 9 bases line up with TRBD2. The ends lost 1 base at V and 2 bases at J; junction bases unmatched: 3. Germline V lookup: CDR1 MNHEY, CDR2 SVGEGT. The CDR3 has 15 residues. For the CDR3, the DNA is TGTGCCAGCAGTTACTTGACTAGCGGCGCCTACGAGCAGTACTTC. As protein: CASSYLTSGAYEQYF.

This clonotype was recorded many times. This chain connects TRBV12-3 or TRBV12-4 to TRBJ2-1, with 9 nucleotides matching TRBD1. The CDR3 loop spans 14 amino acids. V trimming: 4 bases; J trimming: 8 bases; junction bases outside the gene matches: 6. The CDR3 bases are TGTGCCAGCAGTTCAAGTGACAGGGGGGATGAGCAGTTCTTC. Translating gives CASSSSDRGDEQFF.

The J gene is TRBJ2-5, the V gene TRBV5-1; D may be TRBD2 (6 bases). Per germline, CDR1 SGHRS and CDR2 YFSETQ. The CDR3 consists of 17 residues. V was pared by 3 bases and J by 5 bases, with 23 bases between. CDR3 DNA: TGCGCCAGCAGCTCTTCCGGGGGAGCTCCGATGGGGGAGACCCAGTACTTC. Its translation is CASSSSGGAPMGETQYF. Supplemented by reference TRBV5-1 and TRBJ2-5, the full variable domain reads KAGVTQTPRYLIKTRGQQVTLSCSPISGHRSVSWYQQTPGQGLQFLFEYFSETQRNKGNFPGRFSGRQFSNSRSEMNVSTLELGDSALYLCASSSSGGAPMGETQYFGPGTRLLVL.

This clonotype came up a few times. The J gene is TRBJ2-3, the V gene TRBV7-9; D remains ambiguous. The germline V gene encodes CDR1 SEHNR and CDR2 FQNEAQ (reference sequence). The CDR3 extends over 14 amino acids. The V end was cut by 6 bases, the J end by 3 bases, with 13 bases between. The CDR3 bases are TGTGCCAGCAGGCCTGAGATAAGGACAGATACGCAGTATTTT. This codes for CASRPEIRTDTQYF. The whole variable domain, remainder taken from reference TRBV7-9 and TRBJ2-3, is DTGVSQNPRHKITKRGQNVTFRCDPISEHNRLYWYRQTLGQGPEFLTYFQNEAQLEKSRLLSDRFSAERPKGSFSTLEIQRTEQGDSAMYLCASRPEIRTDTQYFGPGTRLTVL.